A selection of T cell receptor beta chains follows, all from one sample in a study of blood T cell repertoires in COVID-19. Method: immunoSEQ multiplex PCR; TCRdb's copy keeps in-frame clones and lacks some. The sample yields 70,000 to 95,000 clones, 70% to 90% seen once. Sample: peripheral blood. The receptors were gathered from a woman in her 70s with acute or convalescent COVID-19. Each CDR3 is given with its conserved first and last residue. The D gene is left open where the match is weak. Clone sizes are given selectively: once, few, many, or a class where the clone is expanded.

V	D	J	size	CDR3	DNA
TRBV6-9	NA	TRBJ1-2	NA	CASSFDAGGYTF	TGTGCCAGCAGTTTCGACGCGGGCGGCTACACCTTC
TRBV7-3	NA	TRBJ2-1	once	CASSLTGRDNNEQFF	TGTGCCAGCAGCTTAACCGGCAGGGACAACAATGAGCAGTTCTTC
TRBV5-1	NA	TRBJ1-6	NA	CASSLEWGGSPLHF	TGCGCCAGCAGCTTGGAGTGGGGAGGTTCACCCCTCCACTTT
TRBV19	TRBD2	TRBJ2-3	NA	CASRSGRAGATDTQYF	TGTGCCAGTAGAAGCGGGAGAGCGGGGGCCACAGATACGCAGTATTTT
TRBV3-1/TRBV3-2	NA	TRBJ2-7	NA	CASSQDNEQYF	TGTGCCAGCAGCCAAGACAACGAGCAGTACTTC
TRBV4-1	TRBD1	TRBJ1-5	NA	CASSQEGQANQPQHF	TGCGCCAGCAGCCAAGAGGGACAGGCAAATCAGCCCCAGCATTTT
TRBV19	TRBD1	TRBJ1-2	few	CATRDSKSINYGYTF	TGTGCCACAAGGGACAGCAAATCGATTAATTATGGCTACACCTTC
TRBV5-1	TRBD1	TRBJ1-4	NA	CASSSTGGGNEKLFF	TGCGCCAGCAGCTCGACAGGGGGAGGGAATGAAAAACTGTTTTTT
TRBV7-9	TRBD1	TRBJ2-2	NA	CASSKQGTPGTGELFF	TGTGCCAGCAGCAAACAGGGGACCCCGGGCACCGGGGAGCTGTTTTTT
TRBV19	TRBD1	TRBJ2-7	NA	CASSDVGTVTYEQYF	TGTGCCAGTAGTGATGTTGGGACAGTCACCTACGAGCAGTACTTC
TRBV2	TRBD2	TRBJ2-2	NA	CASMQAGGRTGELFF	TGTGCCAGCATGCAAGCGGGAGGACGGACCGGGGAGCTGTTTTTT
TRBV19	NA	TRBJ2-1	NA	CASSIVDGMTEQFF	TGTGCCAGTAGTATAGTAGACGGGATGACGGAGCAGTTCTTC
TRBV19	NA	TRBJ1-1	NA	CASSILEDTEAFF	TGTGCCAGTAGTATATTGGAGGACACTGAAGCTTTCTTT
TRBV7-2	TRBD2	TRBJ2-3	NA	CASSHRRSSGGDTQYF	TGTGCCAGCAGCCATCGCCGATCTAGCGGGGGTGATACGCAGTATTTT
TRBV6-5	TRBD1	TRBJ1-4	NA	CASKLTGTANEKLFF	TGTGCCAGCAAGCTAACCGGGACAGCGAATGAAAAACTGTTTTTT
TRBV19	NA	TRBJ2-2	NA	CASNRGANLYTGELFF	TGTGCCAGTAACCGGGGGGCGAACTTGTACACCGGGGAGCTGTTTTTT
TRBV30	NA	TRBJ1-1	NA	CAWSGGTPFEAFF	TGTGCCTGGAGTGGCGGGACCCCGTTTGAAGCTTTCTTT
TRBV28	TRBD1	TRBJ2-7	few	CASKSGGSPYEQYF	TGTGCCAGCAAATCAGGGGGCTCCCCCTACGAGCAGTACTTC
TRBV29-1	NA	TRBJ1-1	NA	CSVGGGSNTEAFF	TGCAGCGTTGGGGGGGGTTCGAACACTGAAGCTTTCTTT
TRBV24-1	NA	TRBJ2-1	NA	CATSVLNEQFF	TGTGCCACCAGTGTCTTGAATGAGCAGTTCTTC
TRBV25-1	NA	TRBJ2-1	NA	CATSQVAEQFF	TGTGCCACCTCCCAGGTGGCGGAGCAGTTCTTC
TRBV4-1	TRBD1	TRBJ2-7	NA	CASSQVHRGPYEQYF	TGCGCCAGCAGCCAAGTGCACAGGGGGCCCTACGAGCAGTACTTC
TRBV4-1	NA	TRBJ2-7	NA	CASSQDSNTAYEQYF	TGCGCCAGCAGCCAAGATTCAAACACAGCCTACGAGCAGTACTTC
TRBV24-1	NA	TRBJ1-2	NA	CATSVQGNYGYTF	TGTGCCACCAGTGTACAGGGAAACTATGGCTACACCTTC
TRBV18	TRBD2	TRBJ2-7	NA	CASSPSGKYEQYF	TGTGCCAGCTCACCTAGCGGGAAATACGAGCAGTACTTC
TRBV10-1	TRBD2	TRBJ2-3	NA	CASSLTSGRSDTQYF	TGCGCCAGCAGTCTGACTAGCGGGAGGTCAGATACGCAGTATTTT
TRBV12-3/TRBV12-4	NA	TRBJ1-5	NA	CASSLTRDQPQHF	TGTGCCAGCAGTTTAACCCGCGATCAGCCCCAGCATTTT
TRBV19	TRBD1	TRBJ1-2	NA	CASSSTGAIYGYTF	TGTGCCAGTAGTTCTACAGGGGCTATCTATGGCTACACCTTC
TRBV27	TRBD1	TRBJ2-7	few	CASSLHRGPYEQYF	TGTGCCAGCAGTCTACACAGGGGCCCCTACGAGCAGTACTTC
TRBV10-1	NA	TRBJ2-2	NA	CASSESKGGRTGELFF	TGCGCCAGCAGTGAGTCGAAGGGGGGGCGGACCGGGGAGCTGTTTTTT
TRBV9	NA	TRBJ1-2	NA	CASSPTEYYGYTF	TGTGCCAGCAGCCCCACAGAGTACTATGGCTACACCTTC
TRBV5-1	TRBD1	TRBJ2-5	NA	CASSRTGTAEETQYF	TGCGCCAGCAGCAGAACCGGGACAGCAGAAGAGACCCAGTACTTC
TRBV6-5	NA	TRBJ2-5	NA	CASSYSAGGTQYF	TGTGCCAGCAGTTACTCTGCCGGAGGGACCCAGTACTTC
TRBV9	NA	TRBJ2-5	NA	CASSVGAGPGETQYF	TGTGCCAGCAGCGTAGGGGCGGGGCCGGGCGAGACCCAGTACTTC
TRBV28	TRBD1	TRBJ2-7	NA	CASRSGQAYYEQYF	TGTGCCAGCAGGTCGGGACAGGCCTACTACGAGCAGTACTTC
TRBV28	NA	TRBJ1-5	NA	CASSHGGSTNQPQHF	TGTGCCAGCAGTCATGGGGGGAGTACCAATCAGCCCCAGCATTTT
TRBV3-1/TRBV3-2	NA	TRBJ2-3	NA	CASSQGLADTQYF	TGTGCCAGCAGCCAAGGGCTGGCAGATACGCAGTATTTT
TRBV5-4	TRBD1	TRBJ1-1	NA	CASSPVPGQGKHTEAFF	TGTGCCAGCAGCCCCGTCCCGGGACAGGGGAAGCACACTGAAGCTTTCTTT
TRBV28	NA	TRBJ2-7	NA	CASSPVHFRSYEQYF	TGTGCCAGCAGTCCCGTTCACTTTCGCTCCTACGAGCAGTACTTC
TRBV5-1	TRBD2	TRBJ2-3	NA	CASSPGTRSMQYF	TGCGCCAGCAGCCCCGGGACTAGGAGTATGCAGTATTTT
TRBV7-8	TRBD2	TRBJ2-3	NA	CASSSVVAGADTQYF	TGTGCCAGCAGCTCGGTAGTAGCGGGAGCAGATACGCAGTATTTT
TRBV19	TRBD1	TRBJ1-4	NA	CASIAPPGTANEKLFF	TGTGCCAGTATTGCTCCACCCGGGACAGCTAATGAAAAACTGTTTTTT
TRBV10-1	NA	TRBJ1-1	NA	CASSEGLNTEAFF	TGCGCCAGCAGTGAGGGCCTGAACACTGAAGCTTTCTTT
TRBV19	TRBD2	TRBJ2-7	NA	CASSILAGAGEQYF	TGTGCCAGTAGTATTTTAGCGGGAGCTGGTGAGCAGTACTTC
TRBV11-2	NA	TRBJ1-5	few	CASSFREDQPQHF	TGTGCCAGCAGCTTCAGGGAAGATCAGCCCCAGCATTTT
TRBV3-1/TRBV3-2	TRBD1	TRBJ2-5	NA	CASSQDWDREETQYF	TGTGCCAGCAGCCAAGATTGGGACAGAGAAGAGACCCAGTACTTC
TRBV27	NA	TRBJ2-7	NA	CASSLRVPPGYEQYF	TGTGCCAGCAGTTTACGGGTACCACCGGGGTACGAGCAGTACTTC
TRBV14	NA	TRBJ1-1	NA	CASSQDRGSLNTEAFF	TGTGCCAGCAGCCAAGATCGAGGCAGTTTGAACACTGAAGCTTTCTTT
TRBV27	NA	TRBJ2-2	NA	CASSPPPRLAAGELFF	TGTGCCAGCAGCCCCCCACCGAGGTTGGCCGCCGGGGAGCTGTTTTTT
TRBV9	NA	TRBJ1-6	NA	CASSLQLESSYNSPLHF	TGTGCCAGCAGCCTACAGTTGGAAAGCTCCTATAATTCACCCCTCCACTTT